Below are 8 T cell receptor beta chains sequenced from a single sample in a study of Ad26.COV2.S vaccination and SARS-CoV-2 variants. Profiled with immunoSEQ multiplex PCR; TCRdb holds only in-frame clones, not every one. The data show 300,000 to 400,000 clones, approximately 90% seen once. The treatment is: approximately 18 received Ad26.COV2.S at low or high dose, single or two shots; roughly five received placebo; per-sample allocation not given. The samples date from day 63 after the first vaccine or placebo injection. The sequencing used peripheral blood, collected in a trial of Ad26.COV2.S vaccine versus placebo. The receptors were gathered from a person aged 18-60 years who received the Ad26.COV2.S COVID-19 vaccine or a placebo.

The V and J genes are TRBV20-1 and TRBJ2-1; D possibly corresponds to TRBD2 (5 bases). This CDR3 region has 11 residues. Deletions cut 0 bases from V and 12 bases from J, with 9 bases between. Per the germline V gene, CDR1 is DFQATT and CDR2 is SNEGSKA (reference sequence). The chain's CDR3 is CSARDGKGQFF. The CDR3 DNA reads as TGCAGTGCTAGAGACGGGAAAGGGCAGTTCTTC.

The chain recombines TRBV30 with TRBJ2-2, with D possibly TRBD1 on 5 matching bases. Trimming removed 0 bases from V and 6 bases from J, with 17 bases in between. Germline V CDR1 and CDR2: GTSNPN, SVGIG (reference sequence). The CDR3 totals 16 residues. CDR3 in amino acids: CAWSVIGDRPAGELFF. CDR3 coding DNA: TGTGCCTGGAGTGTAATAGGAGACAGACCGGCCGGGGAGCTGTTTTTT.

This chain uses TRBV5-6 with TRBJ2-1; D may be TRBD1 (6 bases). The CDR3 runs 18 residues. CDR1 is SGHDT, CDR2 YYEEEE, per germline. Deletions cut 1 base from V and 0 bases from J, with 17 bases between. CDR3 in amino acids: CASSLSAGTTSSYNEQFF. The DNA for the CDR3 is TGTGCCAGCAGCTTGTCCGCCGGGACAACAAGCTCCTACAATGAGCAGTTCTTC.

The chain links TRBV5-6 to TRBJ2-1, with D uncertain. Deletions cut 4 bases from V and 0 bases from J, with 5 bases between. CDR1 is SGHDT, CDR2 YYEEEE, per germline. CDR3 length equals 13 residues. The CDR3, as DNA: TGTGCCAGCAGCGAGGACTCCTACAATGAGCAGTTCTTC. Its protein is CASSEDSYNEQFF.

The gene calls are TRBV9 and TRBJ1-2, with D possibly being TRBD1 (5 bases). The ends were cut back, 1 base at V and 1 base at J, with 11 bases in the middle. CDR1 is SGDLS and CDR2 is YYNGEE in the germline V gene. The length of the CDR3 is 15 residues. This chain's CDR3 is CASSVTAGLNYGYTF. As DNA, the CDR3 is TGTGCCAGCAGCGTAACCGCGGGGCTTAACTATGGCTACACCTTC.

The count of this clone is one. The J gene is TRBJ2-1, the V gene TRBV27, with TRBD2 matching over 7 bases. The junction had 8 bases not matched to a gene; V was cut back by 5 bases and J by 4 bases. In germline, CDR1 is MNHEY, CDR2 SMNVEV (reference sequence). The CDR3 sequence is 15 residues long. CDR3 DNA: TGTGCCAGCAGTGCCCGAGCTAGCGGTTACAATGAGCAGTTCTTC. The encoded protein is CASSARASGYNEQFF.

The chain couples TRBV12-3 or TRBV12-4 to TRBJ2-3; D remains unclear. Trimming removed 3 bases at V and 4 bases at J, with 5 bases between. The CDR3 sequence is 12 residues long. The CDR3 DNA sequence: TGTGCCAGCAGTTTTGCACCAGATACGCAGTATTTT. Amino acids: CASSFAPDTQYF.

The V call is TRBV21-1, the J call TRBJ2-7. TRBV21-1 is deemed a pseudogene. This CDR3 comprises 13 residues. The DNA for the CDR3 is TGTGCCAGCAGCAAAGAACCCCGCTACGAGCAGTACTTC. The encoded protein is CASSKEPRYEQYF.